Included here is one T cell receptor beta chain sequence, with context. This entry belongs to a study of blood T cell repertoires in COVID-19. Looking at the study overall: Whether acute or convalescent, the COVID-19 samples came from the United States, Italy and Spain. PBMCs, B-cell-depleted T cells, or T cells provided the cDNA or gDNA that made up the material.

With 7 bases clipped from V and 7 bases from J, the junction kept 2 bases outside the gene matches. This CDR3 comprises 12 residues. Per the germline V gene, CDR1 is MGHDK and CDR2 is SYGVNS. The assay was immunoSEQ multiplex PCR, and TCRdb's table has in-frame clones only and misses some. The data hold 250,000 to 300,000 clones, with approximately 88% observed a single time. The source is a woman in her 70s with COVID-19, enrolled during active disease. Sequences were obtained from peripheral blood. The rearrangement links TRBV25-1 to TRBJ2-1; 9 bases line up with TRBD2. CDR3 residues: CASTSGRNEQFF. DNA of the CDR3: TGTGCCAGCACCAGCGGGAGGAATGAGCAGTTCTTC.